Presented here are 32 T cell receptor beta chains from one specimen sequenced in a study of blood T cell repertoires in COVID-19. Repertoires were generated with immunoSEQ multiplex PCR, while TCRdb's copy carries only in-frame clones and drops some. The sample holds 150,000 to 200,000 clones, 70% to 90% seen once. The sample comprised peripheral blood. The receptor source for this set is a man in his late teens or twenties with acute or convalescent COVID-19.

V and J are TRBV10-3 and TRBJ1-2; D is ambiguous. The CDR3 has 12 residues. Trimming stripped 2 bases from V and 7 bases from J, with 8 bases between. Per germline, CDR1 ENHRY and CDR2 SYGVKD. DNA of the CDR3: TGTGCCATCAGTGAGGAGAGAGGTGGCTACACCTTC. Translation gives CAISEERGGYTF.

Of note for this clone: The CDR3 ends on some other residue instead of the conserved phenylalanine or tryptophan, so this is likely a read error. It is unclear where the CDR3 begins or ends on the DNA, so no DNA is shown, and the CDR3 is as TCRdb lists it. The chain employs TRBV12-3 or TRBV12-4 and TRBJ1-1; the D segment call TRBD1 is taken from the table without a DNA check. The CDR3 spans 10 residues, counting both ends. CDR3: CASSPRALYY.

This clone was detected a few times. V is TRBV19 and J is TRBJ1-4, with TRBD1 as a possible D gene (6 bases). V dropped 6 bases and J dropped 7 bases, with 24 bases sitting between them. Looked up from germline, CDR1 is LNHDA and CDR2 is SQIVND (reference sequence). The CDR3 has 17 residues. CDR3 sequence (DNA): TGTGCCAGTAGCACTAACAGGGCAAGAGGAGGTGGTGAAAAACTGTTTTTT. This sequence encodes CASSTNRARGGGEKLFF.

This rearrangement joins TRBV9 to TRBJ2-7, with TRBD1 identical over 8 bases. Per the germline V gene, CDR1 is SGDLS and CDR2 is YYNGEE. The CDR3 is 15 amino acids. The V and J ends lost 3 bases and 4 bases, in that order; junction bases with no gene match: 9. The CDR3 reads CASSDSDRGEYEQYF. The CDR3 DNA follows: TGTGCCAGCAGCGATTCCGACAGGGGTGAATACGAGCAGTACTTC.

The V and J genes are TRBV4-1 and TRBJ2-3; D might be TRBD1 (6 bases). Germline CDR1 and CDR2: MGHRA and YSYEKL. V gave up 0 bases and J gave up 4 bases, with 14 bases separating them. The CDR3 consists of 16 residues. Here the CDR3 DNA reads TGCGCCAGCAGCCAAGAGCAGGGGCCTCTCCCAGATACGCAGTATTTT. It is translated as CASSQEQGPLPDTQYF.

The chain is built from TRBV6-5 and TRBJ1-1; D ambiguous. CDR3 length: 12 amino acids. The germline V gene encodes CDR1 MNHEY and CDR2 SVGAGI. The V end lost 6 bases, the J end lost 11 bases, and 16 bases lay between the germline ends. CDR3 sequence: CASRRGGSSAFF. The CDR3 bases are TGTGCCAGCAGAAGAGGAGGGAGTAGCGCTTTCTTT.

This chain connects TRBV19 to TRBJ1-2; D remains unclear. The CDR3 is 14 residues long. Per germline, CDR1 LNHDA and CDR2 SQIVND (reference sequence). Trimming cost V 0 bases and J 2 bases, with 7 bases left between them. CDR3 coding DNA: TGTGCCAGTAGTATAGATAGGCGGAACTATGGCTACACCTTC. Amino acids: CASSIDRRNYGYTF. Full variable domain (outside the CDR3, taken from reference TRBV19 and TRBJ1-2): DGGITQSPKYLFRKEGQNVTLSCEQNLNHDAMYWYRQDPGQGLRLIYYSQIVNDFQKGDIAEGYSVSREKKESFPLTVTSAQKNPTAFYLCASSIDRRNYGYTFGSGTRLTVV.

This clone occurred a few times. The chain recombines TRBV6-1 with TRBJ1-5; 7 positions match TRBD1. V shed 4 bases and J 2 bases; nucleotides not matched to a gene: 8. CDR3 length: 16 amino acids. The germline V gene has CDR1 MNHNS and CDR2 SASEGT. CDR3 sequence (DNA): TGTGCCAGCAGTGTGAACGGACAGGCGGGCAATCAGCCCCAGCATTTT. Protein: CASSVNGQAGNQPQHF.

V usage is TRBV5-1 and J usage is TRBJ1-6; D is unresolved. Looked up from germline, CDR1 is SGHRS and CDR2 is YFSETQ. CDR3 length equals 15 residues. Trimming cost V 5 bases and J 0 bases, with 9 bases left between them. CDR3 nucleotide sequence: TGCGCCAGCAGGGAGGGTACCTCCTATAATTCACCCCTCCACTTT. Translated, it gives CASREGTSYNSPLHF.

The chain recombines TRBV30 with TRBJ1-5; no definite D call. Germline-derived CDR1 and CDR2 are GTSNPN and SVGIG (reference sequence). V was pared by 0 bases and J by 1 base, with 10 bases between. The CDR3 totals 15 residues. CDR3: CAWSVDGRSNQPQHF. The CDR3 coding sequence is TGTGCCTGGAGTGTAGATGGCAGGAGCAATCAGCCCCAGCATTTT.

This clone was counted a few times. The J gene is TRBJ2-5, the V gene TRBV3-1 (or the pseudogene TRBV3-2); D perhaps matches TRBD2 (6 bases). V lost 4 bases and J 3 bases, leaving 24 bases between the germline ends. The germline V gene encodes CDR1 LGHDT and CDR2 YNNKEL (reference sequence). The CDR3 consists of 18 residues. The CDR3 loop reads CASSPKKTNSGQKETQYF. The CDR3 bases are TGTGCCAGCAGCCCAAAAAAAACAAATAGCGGTCAAAAAGAGACCCAGTACTTC.

This chain uses TRBV3-1 (or the pseudogene TRBV3-2) with TRBJ1-2, with D possibly being TRBD1 (6 bases). CDR1 and CDR2 from the germline V gene are LGHDT and YNNKEL (reference sequence). The CDR3 is made up of 13 amino acids. Between the trimmed V and J ends, which lost 3 bases and 4 bases, there was a span of 9 bases. The chain's CDR3 is CASSQADSYGYTF. Here the CDR3 DNA reads TGTGCCAGCAGCCAGGCGGACAGCTATGGCTACACCTTC.

This chain connects TRBV24-1 to TRBJ2-3, with 11 bases aligning to TRBD1. Germline V CDR1 and CDR2: KGHDR, SFDVKD. The CDR3 is 16 residues long. V dropped 0 bases and J dropped 8; count of bases not matched to a gene: 6. The CDR3 spells CATSDLSGTGGSTQYF. The DNA of the CDR3 is TGTGCCACCAGTGATTTGAGTGGGACAGGGGGTTCTACGCAGTATTTT.

The chain uses TRBV4-2 and TRBJ2-3, with 9 bases fitting TRBD2. The CDR3 length is 17 residues. Germline assignment: CDR1 LGHNA and CDR2 YNFKEQ. J was trimmed by 4 bases and V by 0 bases; bases with no gene match: 8. The DNA of the CDR3 is TGTGCCAGCAGCCAAGATCGCGGCGGGGGGGCCTCAGATACGCAGTATTTT. It specifies CASSQDRGGGASDTQYF.

CDR3 nucleotide sequence: TGTGCCAGTATTCCGACAGACTTGAACACTGAAGCTTTCTTT. It encodes CASIPTDLNTEAFF. This chain uses TRBV19 with TRBJ1-1, with TRBD1 as a possible D gene (5 bases). V lost 7 bases and J 0 bases, leaving 12 bases between the germline ends. Germline V gene lookup returns CDR1 LNHDA and CDR2 SQIVND (reference sequence). This CDR3 contains 14 residues.

This clone appeared a few times. This chain joins TRBV7-3 and TRBJ1-1; no firm D call. Germline lookup yields CDR1 SGHTA and CDR2 FQGTGA. CDR3 length: 13 amino acids. Trimming removed 6 bases at V and 2 bases at J, with 10 bases between. The CDR3 DNA reads TGTGCCAGCAGGGTACAGAGAAACACTGAAGCTTTCTTT. Protein product: CASRVQRNTEAFF.

The CDR3, as DNA: TGTGCCAGCAGTGAAATCGGCAATCAGCCCCAGCATTTT. Its protein product is CASSEIGNQPQHF. The chain carries TRBV6-1 and TRBJ1-5; D call uncertain. The CDR3 has 13 residues. The germline CDR1 and CDR2 sequences are MNHNS and SASEGT. Deletions cut 2 bases from V and 2 bases from J, with 4 bases between.

This chain joins TRBV27 and TRBJ2-1; TRBD1 agrees at 9 bases. Germline V lookup: CDR1 MNHEY, CDR2 SMNVEV (reference sequence). The CDR3 runs 15 residues. Germline trimming cut 6 bases from V and 6 bases from J; bases unmatched to any gene: 9. The chain's CDR3 is CASRAGTGLSNEQFF. In DNA form, the CDR3 reads TGTGCCAGCAGGGCCGGGACAGGGTTGTCCAATGAGCAGTTCTTC.

The genes are TRBV5-5 and TRBJ2-7; TRBD2 is a possible D gene (7 bases). The CDR3 contains 13 residues. CDR1 is SGHKS, CDR2 YYEKEE, per germline (reference sequence). The V end was cut by 4 bases, the J end by 11 bases, with 19 bases between. The CDR3 reads CASSPWRGGAEYV. DNA of the CDR3: TGTGCCAGCAGCCCCTGGAGGGGGGGCGCGGAGTACGTC.

This chain uses TRBV6-5 with TRBJ1-6; 9 bases map to TRBD1. The CDR3 has 15 amino acids. V lost 6 bases, J lost 9 bases, and 9 bases stayed unmatched. Germline CDR1 is MNHEY and CDR2 is SVGAGI. The CDR3 DNA is TGTGCCAGCAGCGAGACCGGGACAGGGTCTTCACCCCTCCACTTT. The encoded protein is CASSETGTGSSPLHF.

The chain employs TRBV29-1 and TRBJ2-7; 7 bases match TRBD1. The trim removed 2 bases at V and 2 bases at J, leaving 6 bases unmatched. Germline CDR1 is SQVTM and CDR2 is ANQGSEA. This CDR3 has 14 residues. The CDR3 protein is CSVEWQGEPYEQYF. In DNA, the CDR3 is TGCAGCGTTGAATGGCAGGGGGAACCCTACGAGCAGTACTTC.

This chain connects TRBV5-1 to TRBJ1-6; D not certain. Germline loops: CDR1 SGHRS, CDR2 YFSETQ. Trimming took off 0 bases at V and 5 bases at J, with 6 bases between the two ends. This CDR3 has 14 amino acids. This CDR3 reads CASSLVANNSPLHF. The DNA of the CDR3 is TGCGCCAGCAGCTTGGTTGCGAATAATTCACCCCTCCACTTT.

The V call is TRBV12-3 or TRBV12-4, the J call TRBJ2-1, with TRBD1 matching 9 bases. With V trimmed by 6 bases and J by 4 bases, 1 base remained unmatched. The CDR3 is 13 amino acids. CDR3 DNA sequence: TGTGCCAGCAGAGGGACAGGGTACAATGAGCAGTTCTTC. Translation gives CASRGTGYNEQFF.

The chain joins TRBV14 to TRBJ1-2; a possible D gene is TRBD1 (6 bases). CDR1 and CDR2 (germline): SGHDN, FVKESK. This CDR3 is 14 amino acids long. V lost 1 base to trimming and J lost 4 bases, with 10 bases between them. The CDR3 spells CASSQARTAYGYTF. In nucleotides, the CDR3 is TGTGCCAGCAGCCAAGCGAGGACAGCCTATGGCTACACCTTC.

The chain employs TRBV7-8 and TRBJ2-7, with a tentative D call TRBD2 (7 bases). CDR1 and CDR2 from the germline V gene are SGHVS and FQNEAQ. Trimming cost V 8 bases and J 5 bases, with 22 bases left between them. The CDR3 sequence is 15 residues long. CDR3 DNA: TGTGCCAGCTCGCTTAGGGGGGGGACTTTCGACGAGCAGTACTTC. Translating it yields CASSLRGGTFDEQYF.

V gene TRBV6-1 combines with J gene TRBJ1-1, with 7 bases that match TRBD1. Germline V gene lookup returns CDR1 MNHNS and CDR2 SASEGT. This CDR3 is built from 14 residues. The V segment lost 1 base and the J segment 5 bases; nucleotides outside the gene matches: 4. CDR3 in amino acids: CASSEDPGGTEAFF. In nucleotides, the CDR3 is TGTGCCAGCAGTGAAGACCCAGGGGGAACTGAAGCTTTCTTT.

CDR3 sequence: CSASPGTSPHEQYF. CDR3 coding DNA: TGCAGTGCTAGTCCGGGGACTAGTCCCCACGAGCAGTACTTC. The genes are TRBV20-1 and TRBJ2-7, with TRBD2 matching 8 bases. The CDR3 covers 14 residues. Unmatched junction bases numbered 9, after V lost 3 bases and J lost 5 bases. Germline CDR1 DFQATT, CDR2 SNEGSKA (reference sequence).

This clone was observed a few times. The V call is TRBV30, the J call TRBJ2-1, with 11 positions matching TRBD1. Germline-derived CDR1 and CDR2 are GTSNPN and SVGIG (reference sequence). The V gene end was trimmed by 3 bases and the J gene end by 5 bases; junction bases not matched to a gene: 9. CDR3 length: 16 residues. The CDR3 coding sequence is TGTGCCTGGAGATTGGGGACAGGGGGTTCTAACAATGAGCAGTTCTTC. Its translation: CAWRLGTGGSNNEQFF.

CDR3 in amino acids: CASSVAIAVTGELFF. The CDR3 nucleotides are TGTGCCAGCAGCGTAGCAATAGCGGTCACCGGGGAGCTGTTTTTT. The J gene is TRBJ2-2, the V gene TRBV9; possibly TRBD2 for D (6 bases). V shed 0 bases and J shed 4 bases, with 10 bases lying between them. The CDR3 has 15 residues. Germline V lookup: CDR1 SGDLS, CDR2 YYNGEE.

The rearrangement uses TRBV10-1 and TRBJ1-3; TRBD1 matches at 7 bases. Germline CDR1 and CDR2: WNHNN and SYGVQD (reference sequence). Losses at the gene ends were 6 bases for V and 3 bases for J; bases not matched to a gene: 11. This CDR3 is built from 16 residues. The chain's CDR3 is CASRADRFSFGNTIYF. In DNA, the CDR3 is TGCGCCAGCAGAGCGGACAGGTTTTCTTTTGGAAACACCATATATTTT.

This clone showed up just a few times. In nucleotides, the CDR3 is TGCAGCGTTCGGGGAGCCCGTGCACAGGGCAATACTGAAGCTTTCTTT. Translated, it gives CSVRGARAQGNTEAFF. The rearrangement links TRBV29-1 to TRBJ1-1; possible D gene TRBD1, 6 bases. CDR1 and CDR2 from the germline V gene are SQVTM and ANQGSEA. CDR3 size: 16 residues. The V end lost 5 bases, the J end lost 5 bases, and 24 bases lay between the germline ends.

This chain links TRBV11-1 with TRBJ1-1; a possible D gene is TRBD1 (5 bases). The V gene lost 3 bases and the J gene lost 1 base, with 6 bases spanning the gap. The CDR3 sequence is 13 residues long. CDR1 is SGHAT and CDR2 is FQDESV in the germline V gene (reference sequence). CDR3 loop: CASSLGGNTEAFF. The CDR3 DNA reads TGTGCCAGCAGCTTGGGGGGGAACACTGAAGCTTTCTTT.